This T cell receptor (beta chain) was captured by sequencing in a study of OX40 agonist ivuxolimab in advanced cancers. The CDR3 covers 17 residues. Germline V CDR1 and CDR2: SGHRS, YFSETQ. Trimming stripped 3 bases from V and 0 bases from J, with 15 bases between. Data came from immunoSEQ multiplex PCR; TCRdb stores just in-frame clones and leaves some out. The sample includes over 45,000 clones, around four fifths of them seen just once. The input for sequencing was CD4+ or CD8+ T cells sorted from blood, taken in a trial of the OX40 agonist ivuxolimab. V usage is TRBV5-1 and J usage is TRBJ1-4; no reliable D call. This sequence originates from an adult with an advanced solid tumor such as melanoma, head and neck, liver or kidney cancer. The CDR3 DNA sequence: TGCGCCAGCAGCTCTAGGGCGATATCCGCAACTAATGAAAAACTGTTTTTT. Translated: CASSSRAISATNEKLFF.